Included here is one TCR beta chain sequence, with context. Survey-level TCR beta sequencing used the immunoSEQ assay. TCRdb's copy holds only in-frame clones and misses some; the assay was immunoSEQ multiplex PCR. This sample has around 50,000 clones; 85% to 95% occur once, and the top ten carry around 10%. V was trimmed by 5 bases and J by 8 bases, leaving 18 bases between them. This CDR3 contains 14 residues. Germline lookup yields CDR1 SGHAT and CDR2 FQNNGV. This receptor was obtained from a man aged 35 to 55 with rheumatoid arthritis. Sequences were obtained from PBMCs. This chain connects TRBV11-2 to TRBJ1-2, with D perhaps TRBD1 (6 bases). The CDR3 here is CASSDGRTAGGYTF. CDR3 in DNA: TGTGCCAGCAGCGACGGTAGGACAGCGGGCGGCTACACCTTC.